The 17 T cell receptor beta chains reported below all come from one sample, sequenced in a study of cytomegalovirus exposure and HLA in healthy donors. PCR employed 60 Vbeta and 13 Jbeta primers. Libraries were prepared by immunoSEQ multiplex PCR; TCRdb keeps only in-frame clonotypes and omits some of them. The sample has roughly 130,000 clones; 80% to 90% are singletons. Sequenced sample: PBMCs. Receptor source: a man between 45 and 60 years old in good health and CMV-seronegative.

The genes are TRBV5-5 and TRBJ2-7; D uncertain. The V gene's germline CDR1 is SGHKS and CDR2 YYEKEE (reference sequence). The CDR3 length is 14 residues. V lost 1 base and J 0 bases, leaving 8 bases between the germline ends. The CDR3 here is CASSLSPGSYEQYF. The CDR3 nucleotides read TGTGCCAGCAGCTTGAGTCCAGGCTCCTACGAGCAGTACTTC.

The J gene is TRBJ2-1, the V gene TRBV6-1, with TRBD2 identical over 11 bases. The CDR3 is 15 residues long. The germline gives CDR1 MNHNS, CDR2 SASEGT. Trimming at V came to 5 bases and at J to 4 bases, leaving 4 bases not matched to a gene. The DNA of the CDR3 is TGTGCCAGCAGTCATAGCGGGGGGGAGTACAATGAGCAGTTCTTC. Protein: CASSHSGGEYNEQFF.

This clone was recorded a few times. V and J are TRBV30 and TRBJ1-3, with a tentative D call TRBD1 (5 bases). The germline gives CDR1 GTSNPN, CDR2 SVGIG (reference sequence). Trimming took 2 bases from V and 1 from J, leaving 18 bases between them. The CDR3 loop spans 17 amino acids. DNA of the CDR3: TGTGCCTGGAGTAGCCCGTGGAGGGGACTTTCTGGAAACACCATATATTTT. This gives the protein CAWSSPWRGLSGNTIYF.

The chain couples TRBV13 to TRBJ2-3, with D possibly being TRBD1 (6 bases). The V gene lost 1 base and the J gene lost 2 bases, with 7 bases spanning the gap. The V gene's germline CDR1 is PRHDT and CDR2 FYEKMQ (reference sequence). The CDR3 runs to 14 residues. CDR3 in DNA: TGTGCCAGCAGCTTAGAGGGGGTCACAGATACGCAGTATTTT. This codes for CASSLEGVTDTQYF.

The chain recombines TRBV6-6 with TRBJ2-5; D possibly corresponds to TRBD2 (6 bases). The CDR3 has 12 residues. CDR1 and CDR2 from the germline V gene are MNHNY and SVGAGI (reference sequence). V was clipped by 5 bases and J by 5 bases, with 9 bases between them. CDR3 in amino acids: CASSLARETQYF. The DNA of the CDR3 is TGTGCCAGCAGTCTAGCGCGCGAGACCCAGTACTTC.

The rearrangement uses TRBV5-6 and TRBJ2-2, with 8 bases aligning to TRBD1. In germline, CDR1 is SGHDT, CDR2 YYEEEE. The CDR3 length is 15 residues. V shed 7 bases, J shed 7 bases, and the junction held 12 bases outside the gene matches. The chain's CDR3 is CASGPDRGLGGELFF. CDR3 bases: TGTGCCAGCGGACCCGACAGGGGACTTGGCGGGGAGCTGTTTTTT.

The V and J genes are TRBV30 and TRBJ1-1; 9 bases agree with TRBD1. The CDR3 consists of 13 residues. Germline values: CDR1 GTSNPN, CDR2 SVGIG (reference sequence). V gave up 7 bases and J gave up 8 bases; unmatched junction bases: 11. CDR3 in amino acids: CAFEQGAKGEAFF. Written as DNA, the CDR3 is TGTGCCTTCGAACAGGGGGCGAAGGGGGAAGCTTTCTTT.

The rearrangement joins TRBV6-5 to TRBJ2-5, with TRBD1 identical over 7 bases. The CDR3 covers 13 residues. V shed 6 bases and J 4 bases; nucleotides not matched to a gene: 5. CDR1 is MNHEY and CDR2 is SVGAGI in the germline V gene. The CDR3 bases are TGTGCCAGCAGGCAGACAGGGTCAGAGACCCAGTACTTC. Protein: CASRQTGSETQYF.

This chain links TRBV19 with TRBJ1-6; no reliable D call. V lost 3 bases, J lost 7 bases, and 10 bases lay in between. This CDR3 is 14 amino acids long. The germline V gene has CDR1 LNHDA and CDR2 SQIVND (reference sequence). The CDR3 protein is CASSMVGSNSPLHF. The DNA of the CDR3 is TGTGCCAGTAGTATGGTGGGCTCCAATTCACCCCTCCACTTT.

V is TRBV5-6 and J is TRBJ2-6; a possible D gene is TRBD1 (5 bases). The CDR3 has 17 amino acids. The germline V and J ends were trimmed by 0 bases and 0 bases, with 10 bases remaining between them. CDR1 and CDR2 from the germline V gene are SGHDT and YYEEEE. The CDR3 DNA is TGTGCCAGCAGCTTGGCAGGGATCTCCTCTGGGGCCAACGTCCTGACTTTC. It specifies CASSLAGISSGANVLTF.

The gene calls are TRBV7-3 and TRBJ2-3, with D possibly TRBD1 on 6 matching bases. The ends were cut back, 3 bases at V and 8 bases at J, with 12 bases in the middle. CDR1 is SGHTA, CDR2 FQGTGA, per germline. This CDR3 contains 13 residues. CDR3 protein: CASSLQGLGTQYF. CDR3 coding DNA: TGTGCCAGCAGCTTGCAGGGGCTAGGTACGCAGTATTTT.

J is TRBJ2-4 and V is TRBV7-9, with D possibly TRBD1 on 5 matching bases. V was pared by 3 bases and J by 0 bases, with 12 bases between. Germline CDR1 reads SEHNR; CDR2 reads FQNEAQ (reference sequence). CDR3 length: 16 amino acids. CDR3 in DNA: TGTGCCAGCAGCTTGACAGATATCCTAGCCAAAAACATTCAGTACTTC. This codes for CASSLTDILAKNIQYF.

A few counts support this clone. This chain links TRBV5-4 with TRBJ2-7, with 7 positions matching TRBD1. CDR3 length: 13 amino acids. J gave up 6 bases and V 4 bases, and 7 bases lay outside the gene matches. Germline loops: CDR1 SGHNT, CDR2 YYREEE (reference sequence). CDR3 in DNA: TGTGCCAGCAGCACGTACAGGGGCGGCGAGCAGTACTTC. It specifies CASSTYRGGEQYF.

V usage is TRBV27 and J usage is TRBJ2-1, with 7 bases aligning to TRBD2. CDR1 and CDR2 (germline): MNHEY, SMNVEV (reference sequence). V trimming: 10 bases; J trimming: 2 bases; junction bases outside the gene matches: 8. The CDR3 loop spans 14 amino acids. CDR3 in DNA: TGTGCCACCAGACAAACTAGCGCCTACAATGAGCAGTTCTTC. Its protein is CATRQTSAYNEQFF.

Of note for this clone: Other DNA sequences in this sample translate to the same CDR3. The rearrangement joins TRBV2 to TRBJ1-5; possibly TRBD1 for D (6 bases). With 7 bases removed from V and 5 bases from J, the gap between germline ends came to 15 bases. The CDR3 covers 14 residues. CDR1 and CDR2 (germline): SNHLY, FYNNEI. CDR3 in amino acids: CASNTKRGYQPQHF. CDR3 DNA sequence: TGTGCCAGCAATACGAAGAGGGGGTATCAGCCCCAGCATTTT.

In DNA form, the CDR3 reads TGCGCCAGCAGGAACGGGGTGACAGGAAACTATGGCTACACCTTC. It is translated as CASRNGVTGNYGYTF. The chain links TRBV4-1 to TRBJ1-2, with a weak D call TRBD1 (6 bases). Deletions cut 6 bases from V and 2 bases from J, with 16 bases between. This CDR3 region has 15 residues. The germline V gene has CDR1 MGHRA and CDR2 YSYEKL.

This clone has just one count. This rearrangement joins TRBV5-1 to TRBJ1-1, with TRBD1 identical over 8 bases. The J segment lost 0 bases and the V segment lost 2 bases, leaving 9 bases of the junction unmatched. The CDR3 length is 17 residues. Germline V gene sequence: CDR1 SGHRS, CDR2 YFSETQ. CDR3 DNA sequence: TGCGCCAGCAGCTTTTATACAGGGGGTCACTTGAACACTGAAGCTTTCTTT. It codes for CASSFYTGGHLNTEAFF.